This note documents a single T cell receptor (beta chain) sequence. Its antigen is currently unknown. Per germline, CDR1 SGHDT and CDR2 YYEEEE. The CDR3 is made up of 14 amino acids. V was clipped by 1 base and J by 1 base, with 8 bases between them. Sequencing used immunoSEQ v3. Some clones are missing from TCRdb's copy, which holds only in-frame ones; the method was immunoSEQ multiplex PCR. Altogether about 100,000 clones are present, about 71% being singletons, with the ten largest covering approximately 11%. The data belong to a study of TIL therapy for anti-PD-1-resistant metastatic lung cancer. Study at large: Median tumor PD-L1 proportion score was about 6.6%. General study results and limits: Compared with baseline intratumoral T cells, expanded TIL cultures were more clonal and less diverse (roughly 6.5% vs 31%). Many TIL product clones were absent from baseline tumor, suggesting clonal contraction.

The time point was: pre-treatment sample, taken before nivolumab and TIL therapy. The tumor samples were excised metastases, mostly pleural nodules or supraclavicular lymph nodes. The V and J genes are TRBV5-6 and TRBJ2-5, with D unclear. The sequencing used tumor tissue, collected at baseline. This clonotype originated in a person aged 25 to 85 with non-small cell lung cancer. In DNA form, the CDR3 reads TGTGCCAGCAGCTTGTGGCAGGTCCAAGAGACCCAGTACTTC. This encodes CASSLWQVQETQYF.